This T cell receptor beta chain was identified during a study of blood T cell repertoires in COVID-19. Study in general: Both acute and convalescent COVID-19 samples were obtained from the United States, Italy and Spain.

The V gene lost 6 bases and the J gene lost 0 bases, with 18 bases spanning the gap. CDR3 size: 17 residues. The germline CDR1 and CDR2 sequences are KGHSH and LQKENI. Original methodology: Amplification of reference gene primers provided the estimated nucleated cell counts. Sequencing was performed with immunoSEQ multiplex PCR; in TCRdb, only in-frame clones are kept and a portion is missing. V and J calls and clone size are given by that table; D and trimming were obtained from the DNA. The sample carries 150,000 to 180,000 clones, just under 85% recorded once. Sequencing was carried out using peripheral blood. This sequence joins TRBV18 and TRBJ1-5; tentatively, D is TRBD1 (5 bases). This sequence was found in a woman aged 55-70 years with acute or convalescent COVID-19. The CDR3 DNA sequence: TGTGCCAGCTCTCTCACGGGCGGGGCGTATAGCAATCAGCCCCAGCATTTT. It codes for CASSLTGGAYSNQPQHF.